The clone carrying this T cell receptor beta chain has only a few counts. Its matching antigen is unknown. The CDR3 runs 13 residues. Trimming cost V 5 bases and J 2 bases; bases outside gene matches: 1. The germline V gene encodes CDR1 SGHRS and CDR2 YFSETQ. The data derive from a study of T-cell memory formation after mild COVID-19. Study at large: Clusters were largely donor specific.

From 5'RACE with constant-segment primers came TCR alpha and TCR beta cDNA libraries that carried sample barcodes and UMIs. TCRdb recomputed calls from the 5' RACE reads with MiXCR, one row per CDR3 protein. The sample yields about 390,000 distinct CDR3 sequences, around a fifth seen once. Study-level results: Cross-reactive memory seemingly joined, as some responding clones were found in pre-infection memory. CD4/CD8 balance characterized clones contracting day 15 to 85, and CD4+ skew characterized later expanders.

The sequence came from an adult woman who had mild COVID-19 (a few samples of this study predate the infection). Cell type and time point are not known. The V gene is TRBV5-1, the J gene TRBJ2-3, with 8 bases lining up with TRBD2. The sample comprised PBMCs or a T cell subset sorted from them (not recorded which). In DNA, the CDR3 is TGCGCCAGCAGAGCGGGGGCCACAGATACGCAGTATTTT. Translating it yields CASRAGATDTQYF.